The rows below give T cell receptor beta chains drawn from one sample of a study of post-analysis software for immune sequencing data. A single record per CDR3 protein comes from TCRdb applying MiXCR to the PCR reads. This sample has 450,000 to 650,000 distinct CDR3 sequences, with 40% to 50% found just once. Sequenced: blood. The receptors shown here come from a girl aged 10 to 17 with multiple sclerosis. The CDR3 runs from the conserved cysteine through the conserved F or W. Each record gives: J gene, V gene, clone size, D gene, CDR3 protein, CDR3 DNA. A D gene is named only where the DNA matches it firmly. Clone size is given for some rows only: seen once, a few or many times, or a class if the clone is expanded.

>TRBJ1-2|TRBV7-2|-|-
CASSLSPEGHGYTF
TGTGCCAGCAGCTTATCCCCGGAGGGTCATGGCTACACCTTC
>TRBJ2-3|TRBV10-3|few|-
CAISRAHNSAPFRTDTQYF
TGTGCCATCAGCCGGGCCCACAATTCTGCCCCCTTCCGCACAGATACGCAGTATTTT
>TRBJ1-2|TRBV12-3/TRBV12-4|-|-
CASSLRRDYTF
TGTGCCAGCAGTTTAAGGAGGGACTACACCTTC
>TRBJ2-6|TRBV10-3|many|-
CAISGQPLSGANVLTF
TGTGCCATCAGTGGACAGCCCCTCTCTGGGGCCAACGTCCTGACTTTC
>TRBJ2-3|TRBV7-6|-|-
CASSSLDSSYTDTQYF
TGTGCCAGCTCCAGCTTGGACTCCTCTTACACAGATACGCAGTATTTT
>TRBJ1-2|TRBV5-1|few|-
CASSLEWASGYGYTF
TGCGCCAGCAGCTTAGAATGGGCCAGCGGATATGGCTACACCTTC
>TRBJ1-4|TRBV28|-|TRBD1
CASSPRTGRATNEKLFF
TGTGCCAGCAGTCCCAGGACAGGGAGGGCAACTAATGAAAAACTGTTTTTT
>TRBJ1-2|TRBV20-1|few|TRBD1
CSASRDRPSGGGYTF
TGCAGTGCTAGCCGGGATAGGCCTTCAGGGGGTGGCTACACCTTC
>TRBJ1-2|TRBV6-5|-|-
CASSYGSSWGYTF
TGTGCCAGCAGTTACGGAAGCAGCTGGGGCTACACCTTC
>TRBJ2-7|TRBV7-2|-|TRBD2
CASSPRASGGDEQYF
TGTGCCAGCAGCCCAAGGGCTAGCGGGGGGGACGAGCAGTACTTC
>TRBJ1-1|TRBV29-1|-|-
CSVTDTEAFF
TGCAGCGTGACAGACACTGAAGCTTTCTTT
>TRBJ1-1|TRBV7-9|few|-
CASSLAPPDTEAFF
TGTGCCAGCAGCTTAGCCCCGCCCGACACTGAAGCTTTCTTT